This TCR beta chain was obtained from a study of blood T cell repertoires in COVID-19. The wider study: Sites across the United States, Italy and Spain contributed samples from acute and convalescent COVID-19. Sources were T cells, B-cell-depleted T cells, or PBMCs; the material itself was cDNA or gDNA.

How the authors handled the data: Scientists estimated how many nucleated cells there were by amplifying reference gene primers. The method was immunoSEQ multiplex PCR; TCRdb's version includes in-frame clones alone and lacks a portion of them. The D gene and trimming were derived from the DNA, and the V and J assignments and clone size from that table. The data contain 40,000 to 50,000 clones, 89% of them singletons. Looked up from germline, CDR1 is SGHTA and CDR2 is FQGNSA. The CDR3 consists of 16 residues. The V end was cut by 8 bases, the J end by 3 bases, with 20 bases between. The chain combines TRBV7-2 with TRBJ2-4; weak D call: TRBD2 (7 bases). The sequence came from a human donor in a cohort sampled during active COVID-19. The sample taken for sequencing was peripheral blood. CDR3 loop: CASEASGGPGKNIQYF. The CDR3 DNA follows: TGTGCCAGCGAGGCGTCCGGGGGGCCGGGCAAAAACATTCAGTACTTC.